This T cell receptor (beta chain) originates from a study of T cells in Graves' hyperthyroidism and ophthalmopathy. Fresh peripheral blood, 7.5 to 10 ml, yielded the PBMCs. Study-wide results and caveats: The model made its ophthalmopathy prediction, and onset followed a median approximately six months later. Separating ophthalmopathy from stable hyperthyroidism was achieved by a 13 V-J model. In the blood, most expanded thyroid clonotypes above 0.001 appeared as well.

Germline CDR1 MGHRA, CDR2 YSYEKL. There are 18 residues in the CDR3. Trimming at V came to 1 base and at J to 7 bases, leaving 15 bases not matched to a gene. The TCR beta CDR3 regions underwent amplification using RNA transcripts as the source. The HTBI primer set drove a first-round RT-PCR of the TCR CDR3. TCRdb recomputed calls from the multiplex PCR reads with MiXCR, one row per CDR3 protein. The repertoire holds about 400,000 distinct CDR3 sequences, with about 16% as singletons. With regard to this clonotype: What it binds is not known.

The origin of this receptor is a woman aged 25 to 39 with Graves' hyperthyroidism. The material sequenced was blood. The chain carries TRBV4-1 and TRBJ2-2; TRBD2 agrees at 7 bases. The CDR3 DNA sequence: TGCGCCAGCAGCCAAGTAGGCCCCAGGACTAGTCGCGACGGGGAGCTGTTTTTT. Its translation is CASSQVGPRTSRDGELFF.